Each of the 30 T cell receptor beta chains below was sequenced from the same sample in a study of siplizumab effects on memory and regulatory T cells (dated by TCRdb to about 2019). The method behind the library was the immunoSEQ multiplex PCR assay. The table was pulled from immuneACCESS by TCRdb, which kept in-frame rearrangements only. Such tables lose some clones; where checked, under half of the loss comes from unresolved V genes, and the rest has no known cause. The sample table records tens of thousands of clones; 89% of these occur just once. The ten largest make up 0.2% to 0.3% of the sample. Sequenced input: naive CD4+ T cells sorted from blood. In the paper's terms, the cell subset or site label means: unstimulated naive T cells. Receptors were obtained from a human donor in good health.

The genes are TRBV6-4 and TRBJ1-4; TRBD1 matches at 9 bases. Germline lookup yields CDR1 MRHNA and CDR2 SNTAGT. V lost 9 bases to trimming and J lost 7 bases; unmatched junction nucleotides: 6. The CDR3 is made up of 13 amino acids. CDR3 residues: CARPGQGGEKLFF. CDR3 DNA: TGTGCCAGGCCGGGACAGGGTGGTGAAAAACTGTTTTTT.

The V call is TRBV7-8, the J call TRBJ1-5; TRBD1 aligns across 10 bases. The V and J ends lost 5 bases and 1 base, in that order; junction bases with no gene match: 14. The CDR3 consists of 19 residues. The germline V gene has CDR1 SGHVS and CDR2 FQNEAQ. CDR3 sequence: CASSLSDGTGVESNQPQHF. The CDR3 nucleotides read TGTGCCAGCAGCCTAAGTGACGGGACAGGGGTAGAAAGCAATCAGCCCCAGCATTTT.

The rearrangement links TRBV19 to TRBJ2-3, with D possibly being TRBD1 or TRBD2 (5 bases each). The CDR3 is 16 residues long. Trimming left V 7 bases short and J 4 bases short, with 21 bases between. Germline V CDR1 and CDR2: LNHDA, SQIVND (reference sequence). CDR3 coding DNA: TGTGCCAGTACCCAGACCGGGACGAAGACCCCAGATACGCAGTATTTT. This encodes CASTQTGTKTPDTQYF. Full variable domain (outside the CDR3, taken from reference TRBV19 and TRBJ2-3): DGGITQSPKYLFRKEGQNVTLSCEQNLNHDAMYWYRQDPGQGLRLIYYSQIVNDFQKGDIAEGYSVSREKKESFPLTVTSAQKNPTAFYLCASTQTGTKTPDTQYFGPGTRLTVL.

This clone came up a few times. This chain joins TRBV27 and TRBJ2-7, with D perhaps matching TRBD2 (5 bases). CDR3 length: 16 residues. Germline values: CDR1 MNHEY, CDR2 SMNVEV (reference sequence). The ends were cut back, 4 bases at V and 4 bases at J, with 20 bases in the middle. This chain's CDR3 is CASSSRDAGVGYEQYF. Written as DNA, the CDR3 is TGTGCCAGCAGTTCCCGAGATGCGGGTGTCGGGTACGAGCAGTACTTC.

This clone appeared a single time. The chain is built from TRBV7-9 and TRBJ1-1; D remains unclear. The CDR3 is made up of 13 amino acids. CDR1 SEHNR and CDR2 FQNEAQ come from the germline V gene (reference sequence). Trimming took off 2 bases at V and 5 bases at J, with 9 bases between the two ends. CDR3 residues: CASSLNIRTEAFF. CDR3 DNA sequence: TGTGCCAGCAGCTTAAATATAAGAACTGAAGCTTTCTTT.

This chain connects TRBV6-5 to TRBJ2-1, with D possibly matching TRBD2 (5 bases). V lost 5 bases and J lost 9, with 14 bases in between. The V gene's germline CDR1 is MNHEY and CDR2 SVGAGI. The CDR3 is 13 residues long. CDR3 protein: CASSVQLGSEQFF. The CDR3 DNA is TGTGCCAGCAGTGTTCAGCTAGGGAGTGAGCAGTTCTTC.

The V gene is TRBV5-1, the J gene TRBJ1-2, with TRBD1 as a possible D gene (6 bases). CDR3 length: 15 amino acids. CDR1 is SGHRS, CDR2 YFSETQ, per germline. The V gene lost 1 base and the J gene lost 7 bases, with 17 bases spanning the gap. CDR3 loop: CASSLRGSGETGYTF. CDR3 sequence (DNA): TGCGCCAGCAGCTTGAGGGGGTCGGGAGAGACTGGCTACACCTTC.

This chain uses TRBV6-1 with TRBJ1-5; TRBD1 is a possible D gene (6 bases). CDR3 size: 12 residues. Germline V gene sequence: CDR1 MNHNS, CDR2 SASEGT. The germline V and J ends were trimmed by 8 bases and 7 bases, with 12 bases remaining between them. The CDR3 nucleotides are TGTGCCAGCGAGGGGGTGACCCAGCCCCAGCATTTT. Protein sequence: CASEGVTQPQHF.

This rearrangement joins TRBV18 to TRBJ1-5, with 8 bases lining up with TRBD1. Germline CDR1 reads KGHSH; CDR2 reads LQKENI. J lost 6 bases, V lost 6 bases, and 7 bases had no gene match. This CDR3 contains 14 residues. CDR3 DNA sequence: TGTGCCAGCTCGCAATCAGGGGGCATTCAGCCCCAGCATTTT. Its protein product is CASSQSGGIQPQHF.

The genes are TRBV4-1 and TRBJ1-4; D is unresolved. CDR1 and CDR2 (germline): MGHRA, YSYEKL. The CDR3 extends over 11 amino acids. The V end lost 0 bases, the J end lost 14 bases, and 7 bases lay between the germline ends. CDR3 protein: CASSQDKGLFF. The CDR3 DNA sequence: TGCGCCAGCAGCCAAGACAAGGGCCTGTTTTTT.

In this sample, this clone turned up once. CDR3 loop: CASSSGGPPGGYGYTF. The CDR3 DNA sequence: TGCGCCAGCAGCTCAGGGGGCCCCCCGGGAGGCTATGGCTACACCTTC. The chain combines TRBV5-1 with TRBJ1-2; TRBD1 matches at 8 bases. J was trimmed by 4 bases and V by 3 bases; bases with no gene match: 11. The V gene's germline CDR1 is SGHRS and CDR2 YFSETQ. The CDR3 is 16 residues long.

The rearrangement joins TRBV19 to TRBJ2-2; TRBD2 matches 9 bases. CDR3 length: 16 residues. The V segment lost 7 bases and the J segment 1 base; nucleotides outside the gene matches: 7. Per germline, CDR1 LNHDA and CDR2 SQIVND (reference sequence). CDR3 amino acids: CASTLYSGGNTGELFF. CDR3 coding DNA: TGTGCCAGTACTTTATATAGCGGGGGGAACACCGGGGAGCTGTTTTTT.

CDR3 DNA sequence: TGTGCCAGTAGTGGGAGTCGGGCTTGGAATGAGCAGTTCTTC. It is translated as CASSGSRAWNEQFF. This chain joins TRBV19 and TRBJ2-1; D possibly corresponds to TRBD2 (5 bases). This CDR3 comprises 14 residues. Germline V gene sequence: CDR1 LNHDA, CDR2 SQIVND (reference sequence). V lost 5 bases, J lost 7 bases, and 15 bases lay in between.

The chain joins TRBV7-9 to TRBJ1-3; no firm D call. The CDR3 extends over 17 amino acids. The V and J ends lost 4 bases and 0 bases respectively, with 16 bases between them. Looked up from germline, CDR1 is SEHNR and CDR2 is FQNEAQ (reference sequence). CDR3 region: CASSSRSPGISGNTIYF. CDR3 DNA: TGTGCCAGCAGCTCTCGTTCCCCCGGGATCTCTGGAAACACCATATATTTT.

The genes are TRBV19 and TRBJ2-7; D is unclear. Germline-derived CDR1 and CDR2 are LNHDA and SQIVND (reference sequence). V was trimmed by 1 base and J by 2 bases, leaving 15 bases between them. This CDR3 contains 16 residues. The CDR3 region has the DNA TGTGCCAGTAGTATAGGCCCCCCAGGCAGTACCTACGAGCAGTACTTC. The encoded protein is CASSIGPPGSTYEQYF.

The V and J genes are TRBV6-1 and TRBJ2-7; TRBD2 agrees at 10 bases. CDR3 length: 15 amino acids. The V and J ends lost 6 bases and 1 base, in that order; junction bases with no gene match: 6. Germline CDR1 is MNHNS and CDR2 is SASEGT. The CDR3 coding sequence is TGTGCCAGCAGACCCAGCGGGGGGGCTTCCTACGAGCAGTACTTC. Translation gives CASRPSGGASYEQYF.

The chain is built from TRBV19 and TRBJ2-7; 10 bases map to TRBD2. The CDR3 contains 19 residues. The germline CDR1 and CDR2 sequences are LNHDA and SQIVND (reference sequence). V was pared by 3 bases and J by 0 bases, with 14 bases of the junction left unmatched. CDR3 amino acids: CASSIFLAGAPRSSYEQYF. DNA of the CDR3: TGTGCCAGTAGTATCTTCCTAGCGGGGGCACCTCGATCCTCCTACGAGCAGTACTTC.

The chain combines TRBV27 with TRBJ1-2; 7 bases align to TRBD1. Trimming took 3 bases from V and 3 from J; bases not matched to a gene: 1. Germline CDR1 MNHEY, CDR2 SMNVEV (reference sequence). This CDR3 is 13 amino acids long. The CDR3: CASSFGQDYGYTF. Here the CDR3 DNA reads TGTGCCAGCAGTTTCGGACAGGACTATGGCTACACCTTC.

The rearrangement links TRBV5-1 to TRBJ2-5; D remains ambiguous. This CDR3 comprises 13 residues. V was shortened by 2 bases and J by 4 bases, with 9 bases between the two germline ends. Germline CDR1 is SGHRS and CDR2 is YFSETQ. CDR3 in DNA: TGCGCCAGCAGCTTCAGCAGGAGAGAGACCCAGTACTTC. Translating gives CASSFSRRETQYF.

The sample holds a few counts of this clone. The gene calls are TRBV5-1 and TRBJ1-1, with a possible D match to TRBD1 (5 bases). Germline CDR1 is SGHRS and CDR2 is YFSETQ. V was trimmed by 0 bases and J by 5 bases, leaving 14 bases between them. The CDR3 runs to 15 residues. The CDR3 region has the DNA TGCGCCAGCAGCTTGGGAGCGGGGCCAGGGACTGAAGCTTTCTTT. It translates to CASSLGAGPGTEAFF.

This chain uses TRBV30 with TRBJ1-5; D not certain. Trimming took 0 bases from V and 1 from J, leaving 7 bases between them. The germline gives CDR1 GTSNPN, CDR2 SVGIG (reference sequence). The CDR3 runs 14 residues. DNA for the CDR3: TGTGCCTGGAGTGTAATCGGGAGCAATCAGCCCCAGCATTTT. It is translated as CAWSVIGSNQPQHF.

This clone appeared a few times. The chain is built from TRBV9 and TRBJ1-4; no clear D. The germline gives CDR1 SGDLS, CDR2 YYNGEE. The CDR3 runs 16 residues. The V end lost 2 bases, the J end lost 0 bases, and 11 bases lay between the germline ends. The CDR3 coding sequence is TGTGCCAGCAGCGTGGGGATCGGTGCAACTAATGAAAAACTGTTTTTT. This gives the protein CASSVGIGATNEKLFF.

The chain uses TRBV6-6 and TRBJ1-4; no clear D. This CDR3 has 14 amino acids. Germline V gene sequence: CDR1 MNHNY, CDR2 SVGAGI (reference sequence). V lost 5 bases to trimming and J lost 2 bases, with 9 bases between them. CDR3 protein: CASSPRFTNEKLFF. The CDR3, as DNA: TGTGCCAGCAGTCCCAGGTTCACTAATGAAAAACTGTTTTTT.

The chain uses TRBV18 and TRBJ2-3, with 9 bases that match TRBD2. Per the germline V gene, CDR1 is KGHSH and CDR2 is LQKENI. This CDR3 region has 16 residues. V shed 3 bases, J shed 3 bases, and the junction held 7 bases outside the gene matches. CDR3 protein: CASSPLRSGGTDTQYF. The CDR3 nucleotides are TGTGCCAGCTCACCCCTTCGGAGCGGGGGGACAGATACGCAGTATTTT.

V and J are TRBV7-8 and TRBJ2-5; the D gene is possibly TRBD2 (5 bases). Per the germline V gene, CDR1 is SGHVS and CDR2 is FQNEAQ. V lost 2 bases to trimming and J lost 3 bases, with 7 bases between them. The CDR3 covers 13 residues. CDR3 amino acids: CASSLSSEETQYF. DNA for the CDR3: TGTGCCAGCAGCTTAAGTAGCGAAGAGACCCAGTACTTC.

The rearrangement joins TRBV18 to TRBJ2-5; TRBD2 agrees at 15 bases. CDR1 and CDR2 (germline): KGHSH, LQKENI. The CDR3 consists of 21 residues. V was clipped by 4 bases and J by 4 bases; unmatched bases: 19. Here the CDR3 DNA reads TGTGCCAGCTCACTCACCGACCGATTCAGGACTAGCGGGGGGGCCAGAGAGACCCAGTACTTC. Translation: CASSLTDRFRTSGGARETQYF.

The genes are TRBV5-1 and TRBJ1-2, with TRBD1 matching over 10 bases. The trim removed 3 bases at V and 7 bases at J, leaving 6 bases unmatched. CDR1 and CDR2 (germline): SGHRS, YFSETQ. There are 14 residues in the CDR3. CDR3 DNA sequence: TGCGCCAGCAGCTGGGGACAGGGGATGAGTGGCTACACCTTC. Its translation: CASSWGQGMSGYTF.

The rearrangement links TRBV6-1 to TRBJ2-2, with D perhaps TRBD1 (6 bases). The CDR3 is 13 residues long. Germline V lookup: CDR1 MNHNS, CDR2 SASEGT. V lost 4 bases and J 10 bases, leaving 13 bases between the germline ends. The CDR3 here is CASSGGQSKELFF. Written as DNA, the CDR3 is TGTGCCAGCAGTGGCGGACAGTCGAAGGAGCTGTTTTTT.

This chain uses TRBV18 with TRBJ1-3, with TRBD1 matching over 9 bases. The V segment lost 2 bases and the J segment 0 bases; nucleotides outside the gene matches: 5. Germline lookup yields CDR1 KGHSH and CDR2 LQKENI. The length of the CDR3 is 17 residues. Written as DNA, the CDR3 is TGTGCCAGCTCACCAGGGACAGGGACTCCCTCTGGAAACACCATATATTTT. Translation: CASSPGTGTPSGNTIYF.

The CDR3 protein is CAISVGTSGRAGNEQFF. The CDR3 nucleotides are TGTGCCATCAGTGTCGGGACTAGCGGGAGGGCCGGCAATGAGCAGTTCTTC. This chain links TRBV10-3 with TRBJ2-1, with TRBD2 identical over 16 bases. J gave up 6 bases and V 4 bases, and 6 bases lay outside the gene matches. The V gene's germline CDR1 is ENHRY and CDR2 SYGVKD. The CDR3 covers 17 residues.